Each of the 8 T cell receptor beta chains below was sequenced from the same sample in a study of blood T cells in healthy people across ages (dated by TCRdb to the mid-2010s). The library was built by means of 5' RACE. TCRdb names Illumina HiSeq 2500 as the instrument used. The second PCR ran for roughly 7 to 11 cycles and used a J-beta primer mix along with a sample-barcoded 5' primer. TCRdb reprocessing: public reads trimmed at Q25 with fastp, clones called with MiXCR, in-frame beta chains kept. Each entry merges the rows of one CDR3 protein and shows their most common DNA and genes. A total of some 1.4 million distinct CDR3 sequences appear in this sample, about 40% of them only once. The ten largest account for roughly 7.9% of the sample. The specimen sequenced was blood. Every receptor here comes from a woman younger than 30 in good health.

CDR3 residues: CASSLALATYNEQFF. DNA of the CDR3: TGTGCCAGCAGCTTAGCGCTAGCGACATACAATGAGCAGTTCTTC. The chain employs TRBV7-9 and TRBJ2-1; D might be TRBD2 (6 bases). The V gene's germline CDR1 is SEHNR and CDR2 FQNEAQ (reference sequence). The CDR3 sequence is 15 residues long. V lost 0 bases, J lost 4 bases, and 10 bases lay in between.

The genes are TRBV5-1 and TRBJ1-6, with 7 nucleotides matching TRBD1. CDR1 is SGHRS, CDR2 YFSETQ, per germline. Germline trimming cut 0 bases from V and 10 bases from J; bases unmatched to any gene: 7. The CDR3 sequence is 15 residues long. The CDR3 DNA reads TGCGCCAGCAGCTTGGAAATCTCAGGGGGGTCACCCCTCCACTTT. Protein: CASSLEISGGSPLHF.

The chain links TRBV28 to TRBJ2-3, with 15 bases matching TRBD2. Germline assignment: CDR1 MDHEN and CDR2 SYDVKM. Trimming cost V 5 bases and J 0 bases; bases outside gene matches: 6. The CDR3 runs 18 residues. The CDR3 here is CASSPVGLAGGSTDTQYF. CDR3 DNA sequence: TGTGCCAGCAGTCCCGTGGGACTAGCGGGGGGAAGCACAGATACGCAGTATTTT.

This clonotype was counted once. The genes are TRBV30 and TRBJ2-1; 9 nucleotides agree with TRBD2. The CDR3 loop spans 14 amino acids. The V gene's germline CDR1 is GTSNPN and CDR2 SVGIG (reference sequence). The CDR3 bases are TGTGCTTGGGGCGGACTAGCGACATACAATGAGCAGTTCTTC. Its protein is CAWGGLATYNEQFF.

This clonotype appeared a single time. The chain links TRBV6-5 to TRBJ1-5; the D gene is possibly TRBD2 (6 bases). The end of the DNA is better explained by TRBJ2-3, so the J call may be wrong. Germline V gene lookup returns CDR1 MNHEY and CDR2 SVGAGI. CDR3 length: 18 residues. The DNA of the CDR3 is TGTGCCAGCAGTTACAGGGTGGTGGGGAGGCATAGCAATCAGCCCCAGTATTTT. Encoded protein: CASSYRVVGRHSNQPQYF.

This clonotype was seen a few times. This chain uses TRBV5-1 with TRBJ2-1; the D gene is possibly TRBD1 (6 bases). This CDR3 is built from 13 residues. Germline-derived CDR1 and CDR2 are SGHRS and YFSETQ. Trimming took off 4 bases at V and 6 bases at J, with 11 bases between the two ends. The CDR3 here is CASSTQQGNEQFF. The CDR3 DNA follows: TGCGCCAGCAGCACACAACAGGGCAATGAGCAGTTCTTC.

In this sample, this clonotype turned up a few times. The chain combines TRBV4-1 with TRBJ2-7, with D hard to call. V lost 1 base and J lost 6, with 10 bases in between. Germline assignment: CDR1 MGHRA and CDR2 YSYEKL. The CDR3 consists of 13 residues. CDR3 in DNA: TGCGCCAGCAGCCAAGTGGCGAGAGGCGAGCAGTACTTC. This sequence encodes CASSQVARGEQYF.

The chain recombines TRBV6-1 with TRBJ2-2; unclear D gene. Germline CDR1 MNHNS, CDR2 SASEGT. This CDR3 has 14 residues. Trimming pared 8 bases from V and 1 base from J, leaving 11 bases between. This CDR3 is CASQPAENTGELFF. DNA of the CDR3: TGTGCCAGCCAGCCGGCCGAGAACACCGGGGAGCTGTTTTTT.